Reported below is one T cell receptor beta chain. Original processing notes: The authors estimated nucleated cell counts from reference gene primer amplification. Sequencing used immunoSEQ multiplex PCR; TCRdb keeps in-frame clones, though not all of them. For V, J and clone size, that table is used; D and trimming come from the DNA. This sample has approximately 70,000 clones, with approximately 92% found just once. This entry comes from a study of blood T cell repertoires in COVID-19. For the study at large: Samples came from the United States, Italy and Spain, spanning acute and convalescent COVID-19. The cDNA or gDNA used as material had been derived from T cells, B-cell-depleted T cells, or PBMCs.

The CDR3 is 14 amino acids. Germline CDR1 MNHEY, CDR2 SVGAGI. The V gene end was trimmed by 2 bases and the J gene end by 7 bases; junction bases not matched to a gene: 6. The specimen was peripheral blood. V gene TRBV6-5 combines with J gene TRBJ1-2, with 8 positions matching TRBD1. The source of this sequence is a human donor with active COVID-19. The donor label of this sample is uncertain. CDR3: CASSYLQGDAGYTF. CDR3 sequence (DNA): TGTGCCAGCAGTTACCTACAGGGGGACGCTGGCTACACCTTC.